The rows below give T cell receptor beta chains drawn from one sample of a study of blood T cell repertoires in COVID-19. Sequenced by immunoSEQ multiplex PCR; TCRdb stores in-frame clones only, minus some. The top ten clones hold around 8% of a sample with about 76,000 clones, around nine tenths of them seen once. Sequenced material: peripheral blood. The receptor set was obtained from a man under 40 with acute or convalescent COVID-19. CDR3s include the opening cysteine and the closing phenylalanine or tryptophan. D genes are given only for firm matches. Clone size is stated in some rows and not others, as once, few, many or a class when expanded.

d_call j_call clone_size v_call cdr3_aa cdr3_nt
TRBD1 TRBJ1-5 NA TRBV30 CAWSGQGLGNQPQHF TGTGCCTGGAGCGGACAGGGTCTCGGCAATCAGCCCCAGCATTTT
NA TRBJ1-6 NA TRBV5-1 CASSLSPRADSPLHF TGCGCCAGCAGCTTGAGTCCCAGGGCGGACTCACCCCTCCACTTT
TRBD1 TRBJ1-6 few TRBV2 CASSWDSSYNSPLHF TGTGCCAGCAGTTGGGACAGTTCCTATAATTCACCCCTCCACTTT
NA TRBJ1-1 many TRBV5-6 CASSLRGTEAFF TGTGCCAGCAGCCTCCGGGGCACTGAAGCTTTCTTT
TRBD1 TRBJ2-4 NA TRBV7-2 CASSAGGDKNIQYF TGTGCCAGCAGCGCAGGGGGTGACAAAAACATTCAGTACTTC
NA TRBJ2-7 NA TRBV7-8 CASSPPGADEQYF TGTGCCAGCAGCCCACCAGGGGCAGACGAGCAGTACTTC
NA TRBJ1-3 once TRBV6-2/TRBV6-3 CASSYSRVGNTIYF TGTGCCAGCAGTTACTCCAGGGTCGGAAACACCATATATTTT
NA TRBJ2-1 few TRBV7-8 CASSPGVEAGYNEQFF TGTGCCAGCAGCCCAGGGGTGGAAGCGGGGTACAATGAGCAGTTCTTC
TRBD1 TRBJ2-3 NA TRBV4-1 CASRQGYRGMGDTQYF TGCGCCAGCAGGCAAGGGTACAGGGGAATGGGGGATACGCAGTATTTT
TRBD2 TRBJ2-1 NA TRBV3-1/TRBV3-2 CASSQPGLELDEQFF TGTGCCAGCAGCCAACCGGGACTAGAATTAGATGAGCAGTTCTTC
NA TRBJ1-1 NA TRBV6-6 CASSYNPDTEAFF TGTGCCAGCAGTTACAATCCAGACACTGAAGCTTTCTTT
NA TRBJ2-5 NA TRBV6-2/TRBV6-3 CASSYRDSQETQYF TGTGCCAGCAGTTACCGGGACTCCCAAGAGACCCAGTACTTC